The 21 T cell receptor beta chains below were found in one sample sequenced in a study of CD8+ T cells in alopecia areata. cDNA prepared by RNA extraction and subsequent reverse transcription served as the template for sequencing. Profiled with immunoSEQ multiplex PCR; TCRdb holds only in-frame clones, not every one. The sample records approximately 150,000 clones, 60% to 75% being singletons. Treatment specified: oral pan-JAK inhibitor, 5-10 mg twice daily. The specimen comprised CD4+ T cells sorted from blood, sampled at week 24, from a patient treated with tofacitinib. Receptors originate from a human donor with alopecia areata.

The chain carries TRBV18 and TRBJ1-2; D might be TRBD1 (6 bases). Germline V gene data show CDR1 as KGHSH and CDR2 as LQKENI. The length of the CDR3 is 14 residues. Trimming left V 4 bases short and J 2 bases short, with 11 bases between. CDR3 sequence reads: CASSQRQGNYGYTF. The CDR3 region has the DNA TGTGCCAGCTCACAAAGGCAGGGGAACTATGGCTACACCTTC.

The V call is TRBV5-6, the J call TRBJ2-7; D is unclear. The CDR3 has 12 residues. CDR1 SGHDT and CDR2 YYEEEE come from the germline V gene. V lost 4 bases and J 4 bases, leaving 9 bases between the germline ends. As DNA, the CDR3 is TGTGCCAGCAGCGGGTCCTCGTACGAGCAGTACTTC. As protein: CASSGSSYEQYF.

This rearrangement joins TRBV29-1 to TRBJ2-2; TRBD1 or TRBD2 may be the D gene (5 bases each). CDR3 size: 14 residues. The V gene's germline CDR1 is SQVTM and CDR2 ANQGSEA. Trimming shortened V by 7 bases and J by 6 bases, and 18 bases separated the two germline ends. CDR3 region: CSGVGVEGPGELFF. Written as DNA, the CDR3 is TGCAGCGGGGTAGGAGTTGAGGGGCCCGGGGAGCTGTTTTTT.

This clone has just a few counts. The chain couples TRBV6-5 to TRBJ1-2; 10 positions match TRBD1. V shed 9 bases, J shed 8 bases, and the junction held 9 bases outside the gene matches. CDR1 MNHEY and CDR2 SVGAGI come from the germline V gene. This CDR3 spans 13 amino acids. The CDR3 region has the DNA TGTGCCAGTGCCGGGACAGGGGATTACGGCTACACCTTC. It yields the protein CASAGTGDYGYTF.

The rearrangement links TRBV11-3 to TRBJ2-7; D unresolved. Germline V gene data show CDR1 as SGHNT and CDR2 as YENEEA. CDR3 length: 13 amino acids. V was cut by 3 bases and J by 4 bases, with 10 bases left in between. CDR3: CASSLAVMYEQYF. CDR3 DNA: TGTGCCAGCAGCTTGGCAGTGATGTACGAGCAGTACTTC.

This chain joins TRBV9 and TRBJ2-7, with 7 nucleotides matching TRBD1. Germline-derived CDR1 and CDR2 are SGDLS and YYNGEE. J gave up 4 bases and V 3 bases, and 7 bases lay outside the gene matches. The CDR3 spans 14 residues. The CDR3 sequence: CASSATGSHYEQYF. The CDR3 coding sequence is TGTGCCAGCAGCGCGACAGGGAGTCATTACGAGCAGTACTTC.

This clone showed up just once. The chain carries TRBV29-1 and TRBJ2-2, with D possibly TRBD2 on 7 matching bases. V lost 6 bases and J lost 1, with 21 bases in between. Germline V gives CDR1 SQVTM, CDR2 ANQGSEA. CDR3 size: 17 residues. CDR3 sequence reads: CSVIRARGAMNTGELFF. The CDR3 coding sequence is TGCAGCGTCATCCGTGCTCGGGGGGCCATGAACACCGGGGAGCTGTTTTTT.

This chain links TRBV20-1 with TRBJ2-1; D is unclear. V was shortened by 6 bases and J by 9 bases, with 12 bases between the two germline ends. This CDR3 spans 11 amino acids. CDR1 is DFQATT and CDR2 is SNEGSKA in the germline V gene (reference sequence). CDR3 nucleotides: TGCAGTGCCTTTGATAATCCTGAGCAGTTCTTC. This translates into CSAFDNPEQFF.

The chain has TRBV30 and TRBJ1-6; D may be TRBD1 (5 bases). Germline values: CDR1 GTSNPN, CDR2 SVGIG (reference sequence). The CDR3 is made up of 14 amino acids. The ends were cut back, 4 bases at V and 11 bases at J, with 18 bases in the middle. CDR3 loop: CAWTVGTGNTPLHF. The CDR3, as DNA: TGTGCCTGGACGGTTGGGACCGGGAATACACCCCTCCACTTT.

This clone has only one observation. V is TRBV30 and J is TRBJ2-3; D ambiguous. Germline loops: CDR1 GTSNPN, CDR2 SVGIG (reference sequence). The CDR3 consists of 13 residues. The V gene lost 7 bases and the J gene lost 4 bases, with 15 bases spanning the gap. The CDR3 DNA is TGTGCCTCGACCCAAAACAGCCCAGATACGCAGTATTTT. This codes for CASTQNSPDTQYF.

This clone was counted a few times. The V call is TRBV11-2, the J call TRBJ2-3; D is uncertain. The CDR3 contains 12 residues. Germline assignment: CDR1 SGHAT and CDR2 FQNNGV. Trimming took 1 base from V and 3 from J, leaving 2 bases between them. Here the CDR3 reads CASSLGTDTQYF. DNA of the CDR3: TGTGCCAGCAGCTTAGGGACAGATACGCAGTATTTT.

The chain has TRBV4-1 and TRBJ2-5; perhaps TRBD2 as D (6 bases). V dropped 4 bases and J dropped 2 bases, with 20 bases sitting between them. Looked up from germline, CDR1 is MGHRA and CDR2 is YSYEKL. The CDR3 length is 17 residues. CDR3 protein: CASSPRIGLNGQETQYF. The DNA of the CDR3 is TGCGCCAGCAGCCCCCGAATTGGACTAAACGGGCAAGAGACCCAGTACTTC.

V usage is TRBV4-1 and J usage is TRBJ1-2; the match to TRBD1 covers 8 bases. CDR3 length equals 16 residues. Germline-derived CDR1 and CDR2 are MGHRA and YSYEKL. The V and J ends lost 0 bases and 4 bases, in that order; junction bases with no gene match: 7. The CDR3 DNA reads TGCGCCAGCAGCCAAGATGGGGGACAGGCGATCTATGGCTACACCTTC. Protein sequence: CASSQDGGQAIYGYTF.

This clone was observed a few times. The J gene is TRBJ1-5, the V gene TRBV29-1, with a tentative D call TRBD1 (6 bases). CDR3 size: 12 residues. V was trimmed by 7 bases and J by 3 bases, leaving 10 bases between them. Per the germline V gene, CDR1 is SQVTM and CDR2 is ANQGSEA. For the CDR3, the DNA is TGCAGCGCGGGACACTTCAATCAGCCCCAGCATTTT. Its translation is CSAGHFNQPQHF.

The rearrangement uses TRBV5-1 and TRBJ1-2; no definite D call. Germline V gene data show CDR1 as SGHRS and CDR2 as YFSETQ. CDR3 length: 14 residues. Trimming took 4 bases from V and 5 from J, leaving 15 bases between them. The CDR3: CASSPQDGTYGYTF. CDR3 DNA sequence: TGCGCCAGCAGCCCCCAGGACGGAACATATGGCTACACCTTC.

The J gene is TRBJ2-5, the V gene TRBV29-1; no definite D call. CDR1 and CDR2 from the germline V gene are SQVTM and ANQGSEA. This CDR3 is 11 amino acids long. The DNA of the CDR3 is TGCAGTCCCCTGTACCAAGAGACCCAGTACTTC. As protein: CSPLYQETQYF.

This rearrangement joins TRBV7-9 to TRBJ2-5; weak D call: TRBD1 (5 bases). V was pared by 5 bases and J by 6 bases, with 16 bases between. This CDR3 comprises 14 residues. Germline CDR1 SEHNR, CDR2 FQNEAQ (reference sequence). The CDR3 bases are TGTGCCAGCAGCCCCCTTAGGGCAGGGAAGACCCAGTACTTC. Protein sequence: CASSPLRAGKTQYF.

The CDR3, as DNA: TGCGCCAGCAGCTTGGCAGGCAGTCGGGGCACTGAAGCTTTCTTT. Translated, it gives CASSLAGSRGTEAFF. The V gene is TRBV5-1, the J gene TRBJ1-1; D is unresolved. Germline CDR1 and CDR2: SGHRS and YFSETQ. Trimming took 0 bases from V and 4 from J, leaving 13 bases between them. The CDR3 extends over 15 amino acids.

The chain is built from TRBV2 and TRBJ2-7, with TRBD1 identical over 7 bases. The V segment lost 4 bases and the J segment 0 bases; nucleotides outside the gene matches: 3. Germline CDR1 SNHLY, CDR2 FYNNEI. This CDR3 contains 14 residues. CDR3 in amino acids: CASSAQGSSYEQYF. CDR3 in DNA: TGTGCCAGCAGTGCACAGGGGTCCTCCTACGAGCAGTACTTC.

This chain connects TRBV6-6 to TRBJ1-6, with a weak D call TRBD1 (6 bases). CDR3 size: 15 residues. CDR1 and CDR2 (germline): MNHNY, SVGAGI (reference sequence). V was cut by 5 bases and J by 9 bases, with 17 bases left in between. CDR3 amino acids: CASSPRDTGSSPLHF. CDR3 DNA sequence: TGTGCCAGCAGTCCCCGGGACACGGGTAGTTCACCCCTCCACTTT.

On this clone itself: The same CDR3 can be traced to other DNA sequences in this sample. CDR3: CASSTGPSTDTQYF. CDR3 bases: TGCGCCAGCAGTACGGGGCCTAGCACAGATACGCAGTATTTT. The chain carries TRBV5-1 and TRBJ2-3; D assignment may be TRBD1 or TRBD2 (5 bases each). The CDR3 runs to 14 residues. Trimming pared 5 bases from V and 0 bases from J, leaving 10 bases between. The V gene's germline CDR1 is SGHRS and CDR2 YFSETQ.